This T cell receptor (beta chain) is from a study of molecular identifiers for immune sequencing clone quantification. V was clipped by 4 bases and J by 8 bases, with 15 bases between them. Germline V gene sequence: CDR1 MNHNS, CDR2 SASEGT. CDR3 length: 14 residues. TCRdb recomputed calls from the PCR reads with MiXCR, one row per CDR3 protein. The table includes about half a million distinct CDR3 sequences, around 23% detected once. Naive CD8 T cell sorting was performed on the CD8+CD4-CCR7+CD45RA+ phenotype. The chain joins TRBV6-1 to TRBJ2-1; D ambiguous. The receptor comes from a human donor in good health. Some libraries in this study had Jurkat cell RNA spiked in. The specimen sequenced was naive CD8+ T cells from blood, with Jurkat cell RNA spiked in. As to subset: FACS-sorted CD8+CD4-CCR7+CD45RA+ naive T cells. In DNA, the CDR3 is TGTGCCAGCAGTGGTACTGGGCTAGTGGATGAGCAGTTCTTC. Residues: CASSGTGLVDEQFF.